This T cell receptor (beta chain) stems from a study of PD-1 blockade in classical Hodgkin lymphoma. Whole-study results and caveats: Relative to healthy donors, newly diagnosed patients reportedly had lower baseline TCR diversity, which was reported as lower still in relapsed/refractory patients. Although disease activity or prior therapy may be involved, causes of the repertoire differences remain undefined.

The time point denotes: cycle 4 day 1 (C4D1), after 5 to 7 weeks of nivolumab. All trial patients relapsed after autologous stem cell transplantation. Best outcomes ranged across complete response, partial response and progressive disease. Sequencing used immunoSEQ multiplex PCR; TCRdb keeps in-frame clones, though not all of them. The sample contains tens of thousands of clones, about nine tenths of which appear only once. Points on this clone: Its antigen is not identified.

The germline V and J ends were trimmed by 3 bases and 11 bases, with 10 bases remaining between them. Germline CDR1 reads WSHSY; CDR2 reads SAAADI. The CDR3 consists of 11 residues. This chain uses TRBV10-2 with TRBJ1-1; no reliable D call. The sequence came from a human donor with classical Hodgkin lymphoma. Sequences were derived from peripheral blood mononuclear cells (PBMCs), sampled before the fourth cycle of nivolumab. The CDR3 is CASSEGSKAFF. The CDR3 DNA is TGCGCCAGCAGTGAAGGGTCGAAGGCTTTCTTT.